The next 9 T cell receptor beta chains were all read from a single sample in a study of cytomegalovirus exposure and HLA in healthy donors. Primers for the PCR totalled 60 Vbeta and 13 Jbeta. Profiling relied on immunoSEQ multiplex PCR, and the TCRdb table lists in-frame clones only, not all of them. Among about 120,000 clones listed, 80% were seen once. Input material: PBMCs. The receptors come from a female donor in good health and CMV-seropositive.

The chain links TRBV19 to TRBJ1-6; 10 positions match TRBD1. From germline, CDR1 is LNHDA and CDR2 SQIVND (reference sequence). J lost 10 bases, V lost 5 bases, and 5 bases had no gene match. The CDR3 has 14 residues. DNA for the CDR3: TGTGCCAGTAGTCCGGGACAGGGGATGTCACCCCTCCACTTT. Its translation: CASSPGQGMSPLHF. The full variable domain, rest sourced from reference TRBV19 and TRBJ1-6, is DGGITQSPKYLFRKEGQNVTLSCEQNLNHDAMYWYRQDPGQGLRLIYYSQIVNDFQKGDIAEGYSVSREKKESFPLTVTSAQKNPTAFYLCASSPGQGMSPLHFGNGTRLTVT.

This clone was recorded once. Mismatch with germline at one junction end may stem from a read error. The chain links TRBV5-4 to TRBJ2-6; TRBD2 aligns across 8 bases. The length of the CDR3 is 16 residues. The germline CDR1 and CDR2 sequences are SGHNT and YYREEE (reference sequence). The CDR3 sequence is CASRRGASSGANVLTF. The CDR3 DNA is TGTGCCAGCAGGCGGGGGGCGTCCTCTGGAGCCAACGTCCTGACTTTC. Combining the CDR3 with reference TRBV5-4 and TRBJ2-6 gives the whole variable domain ETGVTQSPTHLIKTRGQQVTLRCSSQSGHNTVSWYQQALGQGPQFIFQYYREEENGRGNFPPRFSGLQFPNYSSELNVNALELDDSALYLCASRRGASSGANVLTFGAGSRLTVL.

This clone was detected only once. The CDR3 is CASRFGGVSNQPQHF. CDR3 nucleotides: TGCGCCAGCCGCTTTGGAGGAGTGAGCAATCAGCCCCAGCATTTT. The rearrangement uses TRBV10-2 and TRBJ1-5, with D uncertain. This CDR3 region has 15 residues. Germline assignment: CDR1 WSHSY and CDR2 SAAADI. V lost 8 bases, J lost 1 base, and 15 bases lay in between.

The chain couples TRBV18 to TRBJ2-6, with D possibly being TRBD1 (6 bases). This CDR3 is 14 amino acids long. Germline loops: CDR1 KGHSH, CDR2 LQKENI. The V gene lost 5 bases and the J gene lost 2 bases, with 7 bases spanning the gap. CDR3 sequence (DNA): TGTGCCAGCTCATCAGGGGCTGGGGCCAACGTCCTGACTTTC. Amino acids: CASSSGAGANVLTF.

This chain connects TRBV7-3 to TRBJ1-6; perhaps TRBD1 as D (5 bases). Germline loops: CDR1 SGHTA, CDR2 FQGTGA. CDR3 length equals 15 residues. Trimming took off 1 base at V and 7 bases at J, with 11 bases between the two ends. The CDR3 spells CASSLNARANSPLHF. CDR3 sequence (DNA): TGTGCCAGCAGCTTAAACGCCAGGGCCAATTCACCCCTCCACTTT. Supplemented by reference TRBV7-3 and TRBJ1-6, the full variable domain reads GAGVSQTPSNKVTEKGKYVELRCDPISGHTALYWYRQSLGQGPEFLIYFQGTGAADDSGLPNDRFFAVRPEGSVSTLKIQRTERGDSAVYLCASSLNARANSPLHFGNGTRLTVT.

The gene calls are TRBV28 and TRBJ1-4, with D tentatively TRBD1 (5 bases). CDR1 is MDHEN, CDR2 SYDVKM, per germline. This CDR3 has 16 amino acids. The V end lost 4 bases, the J end lost 0 bases, and 12 bases lay between the germline ends. The CDR3 loop is CASSSPTGSTNEKLFF. The CDR3 DNA follows: TGTGCCAGCAGTTCTCCCACAGGATCAACTAATGAAAAACTGTTTTTT.

The chain joins TRBV30 to TRBJ2-1, with D tentatively TRBD2 (5 bases). The CDR3 contains 15 residues. The germline gives CDR1 GTSNPN, CDR2 SVGIG (reference sequence). The V gene lost 2 bases and the J gene lost 4 bases, with 15 bases spanning the gap. For the CDR3, the DNA is TGTGCCTGGAGTATAAGTCAACCGGGGTACAATGAGCAGTTCTTC. Translation: CAWSISQPGYNEQFF.

V is TRBV7-2 and J is TRBJ1-2; D not resolved. The V gene's germline CDR1 is SGHTA and CDR2 FQGNSA. The CDR3 covers 14 residues. Trimming removed 1 base at V and 5 bases at J, with 11 bases between. The CDR3, as DNA: TGTGCCAGCAGCTTAGACAGCTCCGCTTATGGCTACACCTTC. Translation: CASSLDSSAYGYTF.

The chain joins TRBV2 to TRBJ1-6; the D gene is possibly TRBD1 (6 bases). CDR1 and CDR2 (germline): SNHLY, FYNNEI. This CDR3 has 15 residues. Trimming removed 4 bases at V and 5 bases at J, with 12 bases between. Here the CDR3 DNA reads TGTGCCAGCAGTGTGGAGGACAGCAATAATTCACCCCTCCACTTT. Translated, it gives CASSVEDSNNSPLHF.